Below are 27 T cell receptor beta chains sequenced from a single sample in a study of esophageal squamous cell carcinoma under preoperative chemotherapy. Time point of the sample: after preoperative PTX-NDP chemotherapy. One entry per CDR3 protein results from TCRdb running MiXCR on the PCR reads. The table records under 13,000 distinct CDR3 sequences, roughly 60% of them present only once. The material was obtained from a patient given preoperative chemotherapy. These receptors were collected from a human donor with esophageal squamous cell carcinoma. The donor label of this sample is uncertain.

This clonotype is deemed hyperexpanded. The rearrangement joins TRBV6-1 to TRBJ2-3, with D possibly matching TRBD2 (5 bases). The DNA end favors TRBJ2-7, so the J call may be wrong. This CDR3 comprises 13 residues. CDR1 MNHNS and CDR2 SASEGT come from the germline V gene. This CDR3 reads CASSEFGTYEQYF. The CDR3 bases are TGTGCCAGCAGTGAATTCGGGACCTACGAGCAGTACTTC.

This chain links TRBV10-3 with TRBJ2-3, with D perhaps being TRBD1 or TRBD2 (6 bases each). The DNA end lines up better with TRBJ2-7; the J call may be wrong. The germline gives CDR1 ENHRY, CDR2 SYGVKD. The CDR3 covers 15 residues. CDR3 sequence: CAITKGDSSTETQYF. The CDR3 DNA reads as TGTGCCATCACCAAGGGGGACTCTAGCACAGAGACGCAGTACTTC.

This clonotype was seen a few times. At one of its ends the junction is not consistent with the germline gene, which may arise from a read error. The chain uses TRBV6-1 and TRBJ2-3, with D perhaps matching TRBD1 or TRBD2 (6 bases each). Germline V gene data show CDR1 as MNHNS and CDR2 as SASEGT. The length of the CDR3 is 16 residues. The CDR3: CASSGFGGSDPETQYF. For the CDR3, the DNA is TGTGCCAGCAGTGGGTTCGGGGGCAGCGACCCAGAGACCCAGTACTTT.

By share, this clonotype counts as medium-sized. The CDR3: CASSLDPTTDTQYF. The CDR3 DNA reads TGTGCCAGCAGTCTAGATCCAACCACAGATACGCAGTATTTT. The gene calls are TRBV27 and TRBJ2-3, with D unclear. Between the trimmed V and J ends, which lost 5 bases and 2 bases, there was a span of 11 bases. Germline loops: CDR1 MNHEY, CDR2 SMNVEV (reference sequence). The CDR3 consists of 14 residues.

V is TRBV12-3 or TRBV12-4 and J is TRBJ1-1; a weak D match, TRBD1 (5 bases). Trimming removed 3 bases from V and 6 bases from J, with 8 bases in between. The CDR3 length is 12 residues. DNA of the CDR3: TGTGCCAGCAGTTTTCGGGGGGCTGAAGCTTTCTTT. It encodes CASSFRGAEAFF.

The chain is built from TRBV12-3 or TRBV12-4 and TRBJ2-5, with D tentatively TRBD2 (7 bases). The CDR3 length is 15 residues. V lost 11 bases, J lost 2 bases, and 21 bases lay in between. The CDR3 bases are TGTGCCGGGGGCAGAGGGGCGGGAGCTCAAGAGACCCAGTACTTC. Encoded protein: CAGGRGAGAQETQYF.

The chain carries TRBV6-1 and TRBJ2-5; weak D call: TRBD2 (5 bases). The J call could be wrong; TRBJ2-7 is a better fit for the DNA end. This CDR3 has 15 amino acids. Germline CDR1 reads MNHNS; CDR2 reads SASEGT. As DNA, the CDR3 is TGTGCCAGCAGTGAAGATGGGAGACCTTCCTACGAGCAGTACTTC. Translation gives CASSEDGRPSYEQYF.

This clonotype turned up a few times. The chain has TRBV27 and TRBJ1-1, with TRBD1 matching 8 bases. The CDR3 has 14 residues. Germline values: CDR1 MNHEY, CDR2 SMNVEV (reference sequence). Unmatched junction bases numbered 3, after V lost 3 bases and J lost 3 bases. The CDR3 sequence: CASSFRGRDTEAFF. The CDR3 coding sequence is TGTGCCAGCAGTTTCAGGGGGCGAGACACTGAAGCTTTCTTT.

This clonotype was picked up one time. This chain links TRBV6-1 with TRBJ2-3; D ambiguous. This CDR3 is built from 12 residues. Trimming shortened V by 5 bases and J by 4 bases, and 7 bases separated the two germline ends. From germline, CDR1 is MNHNS and CDR2 SASEGT. The CDR3 protein is CASSTVADTQYF. DNA of the CDR3: TGTGCCAGCAGTACAGTGGCAGATACGCAGTATTTT.

The chain employs TRBV7-2 and TRBJ2-1; 11 positions agree with TRBD2. The J call may be incorrect, as the DNA end agrees better with TRBJ2-5. This CDR3 spans 19 amino acids. The germline V gene encodes CDR1 SGHTA and CDR2 FQGNSA. The chain's CDR3 is CASSRRGVSGRALGETQYF. CDR3 DNA: TGTGCCAGCAGCCGGAGGGGCGTTAGCGGGAGGGCCTTGGGGGAGACCCAGTACTTC.

This clonotype came up once. At one of its ends the junction is not consistent with the germline gene, which may arise from a read error. The chain is built from TRBV6-1 and TRBJ2-3, with D perhaps being TRBD1 or TRBD2 (6 bases each). Per germline, CDR1 MNHNS and CDR2 SASEGT. The CDR3 contains 14 residues. CDR3 loop: CASRLGLSTGTQFF. The CDR3 region has the DNA TGTGCCAGCCGCCTGGGACTGAGCACAGGGACGCAGTTTTTT.

The CDR3 nucleotides read TGTGCCAGCAGGGGAGGGGGAGCAGACCCAGATACGCAGTATTTT. The encoded protein is CASRGGGADPDTQYF. V is TRBV6-1 and J is TRBJ2-3, with a weak D call TRBD2 (7 bases). The CDR3 consists of 15 residues. CDR1 and CDR2 from the germline V gene are MNHNS and SASEGT. The V gene lost 6 bases and the J gene lost 4 bases, with 17 bases spanning the gap.

The CDR3 is CASSFSGYSNEQYF. The CDR3 DNA reads as TGTGCCAGCAGCTTTTCGGGATACAGCAATGAGCAGTACTTC. The chain has TRBV7-6 and TRBJ2-5, with D maybe TRBD2 (5 bases). Germline V lookup: CDR1 SGHVS, CDR2 FNYEAQ. The CDR3 is made up of 14 amino acids. The V end lost 3 bases, the J end lost 11 bases, and 19 bases lay between the germline ends.

Worth noting for this clonotype: At one end the junction does not follow the germline gene, possibly because of a read error. J is TRBJ2-4 and V is TRBV6-1; possibly TRBD1 or TRBD2 for D (7 bases each). The V gene's germline CDR1 is MNHNS and CDR2 SASEGT. The CDR3 is made up of 14 amino acids. Here the CDR3 reads CGSRGRGATNMQYF. CDR3 sequence (DNA): TGTGGCAGCAGGGGGAGGGGCGCCACCAACATGCAGTACTTC.

As for this clonotype: One end of the junction fails to match germline, which may point to a read error. V and J are TRBV6-1 and TRBJ2-1; D gene ambiguous. Germline values: CDR1 MNHNS, CDR2 SASEGT. The length of the CDR3 is 12 residues. The CDR3 DNA follows: TGTGCCAGCTGGGCCAGCACCAATGCGCAGTTCTTT. This sequence encodes CASWASTNAQFF.

Notes on this clonotype: A junction end diverges from the germline sequence, so it may reflect a read error. The genes are TRBV6-5 and TRBJ2-1, with D perhaps matching TRBD2 (6 bases). CDR1 is MNHEY and CDR2 is SVGAGI in the germline V gene. This CDR3 contains 17 residues. CDR3 protein: CASSYQTGVASNNTQYF. CDR3 in DNA: TGTGCCAGCAGTTACCAAACGGGGGTTGCGAGCAACAATACGCAGTACTTT.

The V and J genes are TRBV6-5 and TRBJ2-1; D unresolved. Germline V CDR1 and CDR2: MNHEY, SVGAGI. V was cut by 2 bases and J by 6 bases, with 14 bases left in between. There are 15 residues in the CDR3. The CDR3 region has the DNA TGTGCCAGCAGTTACGGATCTTCAACTCTCAATGAGCAGTTCTTC. Translating gives CASSYGSSTLNEQFF.

In this sample, this clonotype turned up a few times. V usage is TRBV12-5 and J usage is TRBJ2-1; the match to TRBD2 covers 7 bases. The DNA end is more similar to TRBJ2-5, so the J call may be wrong. CDR3 size: 13 residues. Germline CDR1 and CDR2: LGHNT and FRNRAP. The CDR3 region has the DNA TGTGCTAGTGGTTTGTGGGAGGGGGAGACCCAGTACTTC. Encoded protein: CASGLWEGETQYF.

The CDR3 nucleotides are TGTGCCAGCAACATAGGTAGTACAGATACGCAGTACTTC. It encodes CASNIGSTDTQYF. The rearrangement joins TRBV6-1 to TRBJ2-7; D call uncertain. Trimming cost V 7 bases and J 9 bases, with 19 bases left between them. Germline V gene lookup returns CDR1 MNHNS and CDR2 SASEGT. The CDR3 runs to 13 residues.

By share, this clonotype counts as medium-sized. The chain is built from TRBV27 and TRBJ2-2; tentative D call: TRBD2 (5 bases). Germline CDR1 MNHEY, CDR2 SMNVEV (reference sequence). Deletions cut 3 bases from V and 6 bases from J, with 14 bases between. CDR3 length: 15 residues. CDR3: CASSLSEGSAGELFF. As DNA, the CDR3 is TGTGCCAGCAGTTTGTCCGAGGGCAGTGCCGGGGAGCTGTTTTTT.

This clonotype was observed a few times. One end of the junction varies from germline; a read error may be responsible. This sequence joins TRBV6-5 and TRBJ2-1; D is unresolved. Germline-derived CDR1 and CDR2 are MNHEY and SVGAGI. This CDR3 spans 12 amino acids. The CDR3 DNA follows: TGTGCCAGCAGTTACTCGAGCGATACGCAGTTCTTT. Translation: CASSYSSDTQFF.

Comments on this clonotype: Sequence at one end of the junction differs from germline and may be a read error. The CDR3 sequence: CASSDLGRSAKDTQYF. As DNA, the CDR3 is TGTGCCAGCAGTGACTTGGGGCGGAGCGCCAAAGACACGCAGTATTTC. The chain employs TRBV6-1 and TRBJ2-3; D may be TRBD1 (5 bases). CDR1 is MNHNS, CDR2 SASEGT, per germline. The CDR3 covers 16 residues.

The chain carries TRBV9 and TRBJ2-3; a possible D gene is TRBD1 (6 bases). Germline CDR1 SGDLS, CDR2 YYNGEE. V was clipped by 4 bases and J by 0 bases, with 12 bases between them. CDR3 size: 15 residues. DNA of the CDR3: TGTGCCAGCAGCACCTGGACAGCCAGCACAGATACGCAGTATTTT. Translating gives CASSTWTASTDTQYF.

This clonotype was seen only a few times. The rearrangement uses TRBV6-1 and TRBJ2-5, with TRBD2 as a possible D gene (6 bases). Trimming took 8 bases from V and 3 from J, leaving 22 bases between them. Looked up from germline, CDR1 is MNHNS and CDR2 is SASEGT. The CDR3 sequence is 16 residues long. CDR3 sequence: CASAGFGGRDKETQYF. The CDR3 bases are TGTGCCAGCGCGGGGTTTGGGGGACGCGACAAAGAGACCCAGTACTTC.

This chain joins TRBV7-2 and TRBJ2-2, with 12 bases lining up with TRBD2. Germline V lookup: CDR1 SGHTA, CDR2 FQGNSA. V gave up 5 bases and J gave up 7 bases; unmatched junction bases: 8. The CDR3 contains 16 residues. The CDR3 nucleotides read TGTGCCAGCAGCCGACTAGCGGGAGATAACGACGGGGAGCTGTTTTTT. It yields the protein CASSRLAGDNDGELFF.

J is TRBJ2-4 and V is TRBV12-5; TRBD1 aligns across 10 bases. Germline CDR1 and CDR2: LGHNT and FRNRAP. CDR3 length: 15 residues. V was clipped by 7 bases and J by 13 bases; unmatched bases: 16. CDR3 DNA sequence: TGTGCTAGTGCCCACCCGGACAGGGGGGTTAATGAGCAGTACTTC. This translates into CASAHPDRGVNEQYF. Complete variable domain (other parts from reference TRBV12-5 and TRBJ2-4): DARVTQTPRHKVTEMGQEVTMRCQPILGHNTVFWYRQTMMQGLELLAYFRNRAPLDDSGMPKDRFSAEMPDATLATLKIQPSEPRDSAVYFCASAHPDRGVNEQYFGAGTRLSVL.

The chain is built from TRBV10-2 and TRBJ2-7; D might be TRBD2 (6 bases). Per germline, CDR1 WSHSY and CDR2 SAAADI. This CDR3 spans 14 amino acids. V lost 7 bases and J lost 0, with 13 bases in between. CDR3 DNA: TGCGCCAGCACCGAGGACTACCCCTCCTACGAGCAGTACTTC. As protein: CASTEDYPSYEQYF.